This record looks at one TCR beta chain sequence and its context. Its cognate antigen is unknown. This sample stems from a study of CD8 T cells in ankylosing spondylitis. This CDR3 is 15 amino acids long. The germline CDR1 and CDR2 sequences are SGHRS and YFSETQ. Trimming at V came to 0 bases and at J to 5 bases, leaving 7 bases not matched to a gene. The study, taken as a whole, reports: It appeared that ankylosing spondylitis blood was characterized by a TCR beta motif of under ten highly homologous variants.

MiXCR was run by TCRdb on the 5' RACE reads, yielding one entry per CDR3 protein. This sample has approximately 200,000 distinct CDR3 sequences, with about 13% found just once. The receptor was derived from a male donor with ankylosing spondylitis or in good health (not recorded which). The chain uses TRBV5-1 and TRBJ2-7; 8 bases line up with TRBD1. The sample consisted of blood, either unsorted or a sorted T cell fraction (not recorded which). CDR3 region: CASSLGQGAWDEQYF. CDR3 bases: TGCGCCAGCAGCTTGGGGCAGGGGGCCTGGGACGAGCAGTACTTC.